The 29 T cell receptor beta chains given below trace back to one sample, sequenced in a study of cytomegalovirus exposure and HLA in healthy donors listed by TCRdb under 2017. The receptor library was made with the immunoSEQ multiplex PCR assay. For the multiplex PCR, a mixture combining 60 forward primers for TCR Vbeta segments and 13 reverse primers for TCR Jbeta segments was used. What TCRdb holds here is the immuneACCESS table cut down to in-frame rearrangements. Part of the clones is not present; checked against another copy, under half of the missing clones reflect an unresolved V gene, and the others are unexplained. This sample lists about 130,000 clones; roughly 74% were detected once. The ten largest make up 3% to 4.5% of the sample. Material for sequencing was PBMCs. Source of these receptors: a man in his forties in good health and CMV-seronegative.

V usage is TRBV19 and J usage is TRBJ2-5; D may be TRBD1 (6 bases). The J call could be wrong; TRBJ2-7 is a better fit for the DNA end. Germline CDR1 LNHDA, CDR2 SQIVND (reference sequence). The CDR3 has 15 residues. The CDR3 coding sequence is TGTGCCAGTAGCTACAGGGACGGAAGCTCCTACGAGCAGTACTTC. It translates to CASSYRDGSSYEQYF.

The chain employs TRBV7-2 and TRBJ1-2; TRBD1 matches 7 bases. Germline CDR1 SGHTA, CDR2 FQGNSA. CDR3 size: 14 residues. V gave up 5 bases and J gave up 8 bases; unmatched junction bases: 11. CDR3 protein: CASSLRTGQGGYTF. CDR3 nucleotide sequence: TGTGCCAGCAGCCTCCGGACAGGCCAGGGCGGCTACACCTTC.

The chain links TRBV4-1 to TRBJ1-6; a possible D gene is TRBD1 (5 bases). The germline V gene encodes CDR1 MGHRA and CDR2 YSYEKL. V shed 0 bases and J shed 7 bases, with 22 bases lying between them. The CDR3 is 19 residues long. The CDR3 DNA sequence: TGCGCCAGCAGCCAAGAACCCCCGGTAGGGGAGGGCGCGAATTCACCCCTCCACTTT. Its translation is CASSQEPPVGEGANSPLHF.

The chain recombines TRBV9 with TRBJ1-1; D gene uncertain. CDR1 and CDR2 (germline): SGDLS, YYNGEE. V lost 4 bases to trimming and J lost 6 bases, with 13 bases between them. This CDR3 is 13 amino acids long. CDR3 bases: TGTGCCAGCAGCCCCGTTAGTTACGCTGAAGCTTTCTTT. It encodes CASSPVSYAEAFF. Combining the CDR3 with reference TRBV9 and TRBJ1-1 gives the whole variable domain DSGVTQTPKHLITATGQRVTLRCSPRSGDLSVYWYQQSLDQGLQFLIQYYNGEERAKGNILERFSAQQFPDLHSELNLSSLELGDSALYFCASSPVSYAEAFFGQGTRLTVV.

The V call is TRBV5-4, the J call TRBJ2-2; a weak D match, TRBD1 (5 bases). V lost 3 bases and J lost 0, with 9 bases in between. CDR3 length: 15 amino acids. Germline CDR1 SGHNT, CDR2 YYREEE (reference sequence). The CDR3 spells CASSSRQTNTGELFF. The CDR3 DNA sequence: TGTGCCAGCAGCTCAAGACAGACGAACACCGGGGAGCTGTTTTTT.

DNA for the CDR3: TGTGCCAGCAGCTCGGGACAGTTCTTCTATGGCTACACCTTC. Translation gives CASSSGQFFYGYTF. This chain uses TRBV7-9 with TRBJ1-2, with 7 bases matching TRBD1. CDR3 length: 14 amino acids. CDR1 and CDR2 (germline): SEHNR, FQNEAQ (reference sequence). V was clipped by 4 bases and J by 4 bases; unmatched bases: 6.

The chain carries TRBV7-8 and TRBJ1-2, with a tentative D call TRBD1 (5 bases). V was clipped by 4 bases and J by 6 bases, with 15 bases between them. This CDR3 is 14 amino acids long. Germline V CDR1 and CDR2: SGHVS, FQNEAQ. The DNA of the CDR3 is TGTGCCAGCAGCTCAGGGAGGCCGGGGGATGGCTACACCTTC. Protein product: CASSSGRPGDGYTF.

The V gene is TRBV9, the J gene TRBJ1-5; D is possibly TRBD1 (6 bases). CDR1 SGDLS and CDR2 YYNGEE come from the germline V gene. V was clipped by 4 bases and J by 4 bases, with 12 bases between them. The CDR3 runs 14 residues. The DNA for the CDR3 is TGTGCCAGCAGCCCTGGACAGACAAATCAGCCCCAGCATTTT. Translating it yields CASSPGQTNQPQHF.

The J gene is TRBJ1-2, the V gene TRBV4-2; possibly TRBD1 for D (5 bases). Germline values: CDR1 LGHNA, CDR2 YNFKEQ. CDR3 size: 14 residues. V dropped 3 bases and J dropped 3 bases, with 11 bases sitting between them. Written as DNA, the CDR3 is TGTGCCAGCAGCCAGCAGGGATCAGACTATGGCTACACCTTC. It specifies CASSQQGSDYGYTF.

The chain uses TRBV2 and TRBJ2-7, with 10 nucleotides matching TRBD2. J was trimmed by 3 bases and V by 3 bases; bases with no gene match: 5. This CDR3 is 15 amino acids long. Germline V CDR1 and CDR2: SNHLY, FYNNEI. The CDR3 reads CASSEALAGGYEQYF. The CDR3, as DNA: TGTGCCAGCAGTGAGGCTTTAGCGGGGGGCTACGAGCAGTACTTC. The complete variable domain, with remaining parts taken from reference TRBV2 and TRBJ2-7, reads EPEVTQTPSHQVTQMGQEVILRCVPISNHLYFYWYRQILGQKVEFLVSFYNNEISEKSEIFDDQFSVERPDGSNFTLKIRSTKLEDSAMYFCASSEALAGGYEQYFGPGTRLTVT.

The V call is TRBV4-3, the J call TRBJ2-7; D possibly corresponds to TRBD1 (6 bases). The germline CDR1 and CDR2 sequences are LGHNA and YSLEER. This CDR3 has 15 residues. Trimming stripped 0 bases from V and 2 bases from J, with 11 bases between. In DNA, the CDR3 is TGCGCCAGCAGCCAAGATCGGCAGGGGACCTACGAGCAGTACTTC. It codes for CASSQDRQGTYEQYF.

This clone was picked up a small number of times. The CDR3 region has the DNA TGTGCCAGCAGTTTTACAGGGGGGTTCGTTCAGCCCCAGCATTTT. The encoded protein is CASSFTGGFVQPQHF. The rearrangement uses TRBV28 and TRBJ1-5; TRBD1 aligns across 8 bases. The CDR3 spans 15 residues. V shed 3 bases and J 6 bases; nucleotides not matched to a gene: 7. The germline CDR1 and CDR2 sequences are MDHEN and SYDVKM.

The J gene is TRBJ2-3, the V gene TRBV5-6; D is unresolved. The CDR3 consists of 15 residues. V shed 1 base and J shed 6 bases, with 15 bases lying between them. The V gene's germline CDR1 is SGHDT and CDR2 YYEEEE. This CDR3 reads CASSLMRLETDTQYF. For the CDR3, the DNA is TGTGCCAGCAGCTTGATGCGCCTAGAGACTGATACGCAGTATTTT.

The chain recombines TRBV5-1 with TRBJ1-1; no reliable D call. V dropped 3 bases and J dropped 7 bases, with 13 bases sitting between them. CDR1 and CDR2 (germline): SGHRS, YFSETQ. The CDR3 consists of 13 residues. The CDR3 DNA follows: TGCGCCAGCAGCTCCCTTGAGGGCCTTGAAGCTTTCTTT. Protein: CASSSLEGLEAFF.

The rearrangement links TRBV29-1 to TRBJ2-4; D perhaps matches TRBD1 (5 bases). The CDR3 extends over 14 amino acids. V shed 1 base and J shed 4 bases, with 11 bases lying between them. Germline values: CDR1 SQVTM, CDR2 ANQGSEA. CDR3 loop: CSVEGWAGKNIQYF. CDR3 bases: TGCAGCGTTGAAGGGTGGGCAGGGAAAAACATTCAGTACTTC.

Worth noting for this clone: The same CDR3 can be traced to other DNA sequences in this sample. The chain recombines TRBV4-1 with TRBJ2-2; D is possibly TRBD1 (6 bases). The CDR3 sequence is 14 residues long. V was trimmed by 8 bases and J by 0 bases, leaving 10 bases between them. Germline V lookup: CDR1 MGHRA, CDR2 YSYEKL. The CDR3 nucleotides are TGCGCCAGCTCAAGGACAGCGAACACCGGGGAGCTGTTTTTT. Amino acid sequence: CASSRTANTGELFF.

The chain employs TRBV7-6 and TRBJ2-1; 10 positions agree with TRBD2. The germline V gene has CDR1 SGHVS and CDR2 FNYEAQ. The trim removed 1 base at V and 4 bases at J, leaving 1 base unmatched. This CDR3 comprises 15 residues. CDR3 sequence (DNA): TGTGCCAGCAGCTTAGTAGCGGGGGGTTACAATGAGCAGTTCTTC. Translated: CASSLVAGGYNEQFF.

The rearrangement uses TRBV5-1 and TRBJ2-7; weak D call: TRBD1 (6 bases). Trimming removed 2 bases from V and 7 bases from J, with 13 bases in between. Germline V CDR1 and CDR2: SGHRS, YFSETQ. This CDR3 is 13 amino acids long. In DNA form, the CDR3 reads TGCGCCAGCAGCTTTTCGCCAGGGGAAGAGCAGTACTTC. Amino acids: CASSFSPGEEQYF.

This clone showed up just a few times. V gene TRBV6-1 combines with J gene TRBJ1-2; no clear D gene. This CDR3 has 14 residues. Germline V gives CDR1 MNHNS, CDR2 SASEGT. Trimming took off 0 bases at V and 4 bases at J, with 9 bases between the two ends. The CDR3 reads CASSEALGSYGYTF. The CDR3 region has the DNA TGTGCCAGCAGTGAAGCCCTGGGCTCCTATGGCTACACCTTC.

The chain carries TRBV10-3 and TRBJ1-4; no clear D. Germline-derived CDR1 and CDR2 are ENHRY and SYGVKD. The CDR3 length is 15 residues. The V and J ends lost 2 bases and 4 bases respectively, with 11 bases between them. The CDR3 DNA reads TGTGCCATCAGTGAGGAAGGCGGAAATAATGAAAAACTGTTTTTT. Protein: CAISEEGGNNEKLFF.

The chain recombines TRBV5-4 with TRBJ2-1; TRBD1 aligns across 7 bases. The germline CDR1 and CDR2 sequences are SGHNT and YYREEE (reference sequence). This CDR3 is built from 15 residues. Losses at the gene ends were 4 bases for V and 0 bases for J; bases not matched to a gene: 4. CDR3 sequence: CASSADRSSYNEQFF. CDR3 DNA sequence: TGTGCCAGCAGCGCGGACAGGAGCTCCTACAATGAGCAGTTCTTC. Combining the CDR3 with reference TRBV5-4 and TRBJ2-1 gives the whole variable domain ETGVTQSPTHLIKTRGQQVTLRCSSQSGHNTVSWYQQALGQGPQFIFQYYREEENGRGNFPPRFSGLQFPNYSSELNVNALELDDSALYLCASSADRSSYNEQFFGPGTRLTVL.

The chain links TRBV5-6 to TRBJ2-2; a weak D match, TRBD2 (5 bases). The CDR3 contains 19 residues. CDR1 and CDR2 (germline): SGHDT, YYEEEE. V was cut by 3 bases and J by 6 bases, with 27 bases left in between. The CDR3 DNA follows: TGTGCCAGCAGCTCAACGATACAGCAGGAAGCGGCATACGCCGGGGAGCTGTTTTTT. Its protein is CASSSTIQQEAAYAGELFF.

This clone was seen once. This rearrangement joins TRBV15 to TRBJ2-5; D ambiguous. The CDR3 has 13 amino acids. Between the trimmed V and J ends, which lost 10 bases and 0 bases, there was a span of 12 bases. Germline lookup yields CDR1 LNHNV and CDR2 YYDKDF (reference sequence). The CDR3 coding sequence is TGTGCCATCCAAACTGAGTACCAAGAGACCCAGTACTTC. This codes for CAIQTEYQETQYF.

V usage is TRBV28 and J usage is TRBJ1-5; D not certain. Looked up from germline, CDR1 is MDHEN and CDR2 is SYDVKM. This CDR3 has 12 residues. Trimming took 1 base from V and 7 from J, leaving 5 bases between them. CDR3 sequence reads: CASSLFIQPQHF. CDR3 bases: TGTGCCAGCAGTTTATTCATCCAGCCCCAGCATTTT.

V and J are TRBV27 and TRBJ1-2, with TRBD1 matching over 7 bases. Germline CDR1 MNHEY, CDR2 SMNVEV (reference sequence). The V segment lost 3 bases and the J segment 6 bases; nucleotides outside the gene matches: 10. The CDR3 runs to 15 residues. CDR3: CASSFMQGGWNGYTF. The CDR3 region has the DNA TGTGCCAGCAGTTTTATGCAGGGGGGCTGGAATGGCTACACCTTC.

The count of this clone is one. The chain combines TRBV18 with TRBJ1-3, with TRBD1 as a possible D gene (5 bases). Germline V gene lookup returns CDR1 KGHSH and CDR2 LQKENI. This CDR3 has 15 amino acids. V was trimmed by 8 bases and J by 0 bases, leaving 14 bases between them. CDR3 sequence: CASRPLGGSGNTIYF. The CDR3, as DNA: TGTGCCAGCCGACCGTTGGGGGGCTCTGGAAACACCATATATTTT.

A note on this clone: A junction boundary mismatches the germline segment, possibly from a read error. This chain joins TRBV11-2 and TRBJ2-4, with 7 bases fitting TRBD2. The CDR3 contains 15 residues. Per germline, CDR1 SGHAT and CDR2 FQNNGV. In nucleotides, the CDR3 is TGTGCCAGCACCCTAAGGCTAGCGGATAGGAACAGTCAGTACTTC. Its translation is CASTLRLADRNSQYF.

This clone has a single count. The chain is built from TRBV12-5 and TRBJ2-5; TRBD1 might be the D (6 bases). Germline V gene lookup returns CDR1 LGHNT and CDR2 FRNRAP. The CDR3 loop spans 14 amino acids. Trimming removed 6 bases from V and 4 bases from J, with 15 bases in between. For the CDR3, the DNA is TGTGCTAGTGGGGCCCCCCAGGGGACAGAGACCCAGTACTTC. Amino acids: CASGAPQGTETQYF. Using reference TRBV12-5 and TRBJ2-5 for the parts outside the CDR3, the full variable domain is DARVTQTPRHKVTEMGQEVTMRCQPILGHNTVFWYRQTMMQGLELLAYFRNRAPLDDSGMPKDRFSAEMPDATLATLKIQPSEPRDSAVYFCASGAPQGTETQYFGPGTRLLVL.

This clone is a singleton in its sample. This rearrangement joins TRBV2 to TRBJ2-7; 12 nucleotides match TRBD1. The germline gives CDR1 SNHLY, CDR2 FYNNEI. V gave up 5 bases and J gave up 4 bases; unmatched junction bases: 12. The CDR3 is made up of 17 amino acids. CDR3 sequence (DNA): TGTGCCAGCAGTTTCACTCACGGGACAGGGGGCTTTTACGAGCAGTACTTC. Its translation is CASSFTHGTGGFYEQYF.